Presented here are 6 T cell receptor beta chains from one specimen sequenced in a study of T cells in Graves' hyperthyroidism and ophthalmopathy. There were TCR beta CDR3 regions amplified from RNA transcripts. First-round RT-PCR targeting the TCR CDR3 was performed with the HTBI primer set. MiXCR, run by TCRdb on the multiplex PCR reads, gives a single entry per CDR3 protein. The table has 500,000 to 650,000 distinct CDR3 sequences, roughly 15% seen once. What was sequenced was blood. All receptors derive from a woman aged 50 to 60 with Graves' ophthalmopathy.

This clonotype was observed many times. V and J are TRBV27 and TRBJ1-2; D is unresolved. This CDR3 comprises 15 residues. The V end lost 0 bases, the J end lost 2 bases, and 10 bases lay between the germline ends. In germline, CDR1 is MNHEY, CDR2 SMNVEV (reference sequence). CDR3 sequence: CASSLSSGGNYGYTF. The CDR3 bases are TGTGCCAGCAGTTTATCGTCGGGAGGGAACTATGGCTACACCTTC.

A note on this clonotype: A much larger clone lies one base from this, so it may be a read error. The rearrangement joins TRBV7-9 to TRBJ2-2, with 11 bases fitting TRBD1. This CDR3 region has 15 residues. Trimming at V came to 5 bases and at J to 4 bases, leaving 3 bases not matched to a gene. The germline CDR1 and CDR2 sequences are SEHNR and FQNEAQ (reference sequence). The CDR3 sequence is CASSAGTGGTGELFF. The DNA for the CDR3 is TGTGCCAGCAGCGCCGGGACAGGGGGCACCGGGGAGCTGTTTTTT.

This clonotype was seen ten or more times. This chain uses TRBV7-9 with TRBJ2-3, with TRBD2 as a possible D gene (6 bases). The germline CDR1 and CDR2 sequences are SEHNR and FQNEAQ (reference sequence). The CDR3 consists of 16 residues. V dropped 0 bases and J dropped 6 bases, with 16 bases sitting between them. CDR3 protein: CASSLAAGRASDTQYF. DNA of the CDR3: TGTGCCAGCAGCTTAGCAGCGGGCAGGGCCTCCGATACGCAGTATTTT.

The chain joins TRBV27 to TRBJ1-2; possible D gene TRBD1, 6 bases. Trimming left V 2 bases short and J 3 bases short, with 13 bases between. The CDR3 consists of 15 residues. The germline CDR1 and CDR2 sequences are MNHEY and SMNVEV (reference sequence). This chain's CDR3 is CASSLGGALHYGYTF. CDR3 DNA sequence: TGTGCCAGCAGTTTAGGGGGGGCTCTACACTATGGCTACACCTTC.

This clonotype was counted a few times. The chain recombines TRBV24-1 with TRBJ1-2, with D hard to call. In germline, CDR1 is KGHDR, CDR2 SFDVKD. This CDR3 contains 15 residues. The V and J ends lost 3 bases and 8 bases respectively, with 18 bases between them. The CDR3 protein is CATSDPQSWVGGYTF. The CDR3, as DNA: TGTGCCACCAGTGATCCACAATCCTGGGTCGGGGGCTACACCTTC.

This clonotype was counted only a few times. The genes are TRBV18 and TRBJ2-1; no definite D call. Per germline, CDR1 KGHSH and CDR2 LQKENI. This CDR3 is 14 amino acids long. V dropped 0 bases and J dropped 4 bases, with 7 bases sitting between them. In DNA, the CDR3 is TGTGCCAGCTCACCACCGGCTGATTACAATGAGCAGTTCTTC. Protein sequence: CASSPPADYNEQFF.